Listed here are 27 T cell receptor beta chains from one sample, sequenced in a study of T-cell memory formation after mild COVID-19. TCRdb re-called the 5' RACE reads through MiXCR, storing one row per CDR3 protein. The sample includes 400,000 to 500,000 distinct CDR3 sequences, 20% seen only once; the top ten take roughly 8.4%. Sequenced sample: PBMCs or a T cell subset sorted from them (not recorded which). These receptors originate from an adult woman who had mild COVID-19 (a few samples of this study predate the infection). Cell type and time point are not known.

V is TRBV11-3 and J is TRBJ2-2; a possible D gene is TRBD1 (5 bases). There are 14 residues in the CDR3. Trimming took off 5 bases at V and 3 bases at J, with 10 bases between the two ends. Germline CDR1 SGHNT, CDR2 YENEEA. The chain's CDR3 is CASSQLRDTGELFF. CDR3 DNA: TGTGCCAGCAGCCAACTCAGGGACACCGGGGAGCTGTTTTTT. The full variable domain, its missing parts supplied by reference TRBV11-3 and TRBJ2-2, is EAGVVQSPRYKIIEKKQPVAFWCNPISGHNTLYWYLQNLGQGPELLIRYENEEAVDDSQLPKDRFSAERLKGVDSTLKIQPAELGDSAVYLCASSQLRDTGELFFGEGSRLTVL.

This chain joins TRBV5-1 and TRBJ2-5, with 10 bases fitting TRBD2. Unmatched junction bases numbered 5, after V lost 4 bases and J lost 5 bases. In germline, CDR1 is SGHRS, CDR2 YFSETQ. This CDR3 has 14 residues. The CDR3 DNA sequence: TGCGCCAGCAGCCCAGCGGGGGGGCGTGAGACCCAGTACTTC. It translates to CASSPAGGRETQYF.

The CDR3 nucleotides read TGTGCCACCAGTGACACACACAGGGACTACGAGCAGTACTTC. Translated: CATSDTHRDYEQYF. The chain uses TRBV24-1 and TRBJ2-7; tentatively, D is TRBD1 (6 bases). Germline lookup yields CDR1 KGHDR and CDR2 SFDVKD. This CDR3 contains 14 residues. V was shortened by 4 bases and J by 3 bases, with 12 bases between the two germline ends.

This clonotype has just a few counts. J is TRBJ1-5 and V is TRBV3-1; D remains unclear. Germline CDR1 and CDR2: LGHDT and YNNKEL (reference sequence). The CDR3 totals 18 residues. Deletions cut 3 bases from V and 0 bases from J, with 18 bases between. The CDR3 nucleotides read TGTGCCAGCAGCCACTCGTGGCGCTCGGACGGTAGCAATCAGCCCCAGCATTTT. Residues: CASSHSWRSDGSNQPQHF.

This clonotype was observed many times. This chain links TRBV5-4 with TRBJ2-2; D gene ambiguous. Trimming removed 0 bases at V and 6 bases at J, with 3 bases between. Per germline, CDR1 SGHNT and CDR2 YYREEE (reference sequence). CDR3 size: 12 residues. The CDR3 spells CASSLEAGELFF. Written as DNA, the CDR3 is TGTGCCAGCAGCTTGGAAGCCGGGGAGCTGTTTTTT.

The V call is TRBV7-2, the J call TRBJ2-5; 10 bases are shared with TRBD2. V lost 5 bases and J lost 4; bases outside the gene matches: 10. Germline V gene lookup returns CDR1 SGHTA and CDR2 FQGNSA. There are 16 residues in the CDR3. The CDR3 sequence is CASSLWSGREGETQYF. The CDR3 DNA is TGTGCCAGCAGCCTGTGGAGCGGGAGGGAGGGAGAGACCCAGTACTTC.

This clonotype was seen more than once but under ten times. The rearrangement uses TRBV5-4 and TRBJ2-7, with TRBD2 matching 12 bases. This CDR3 region has 15 residues. CDR1 and CDR2 (germline): SGHNT, YYREEE (reference sequence). The V segment lost 3 bases and the J segment 4 bases; nucleotides outside the gene matches: 5. CDR3 protein: CASSSLAGGGYEQYF. The CDR3 bases are TGTGCCAGCAGCTCACTAGCGGGAGGAGGATACGAGCAGTACTTC.

This clonotype was detected a few times. V usage is TRBV9 and J usage is TRBJ2-5; 7 bases map to TRBD2. The CDR3 totals 16 residues. Per germline, CDR1 SGDLS and CDR2 YYNGEE. J was trimmed by 3 bases and V by 0 bases; bases with no gene match: 8. This CDR3 reads CASSVGSFAGEETQYF. CDR3 DNA: TGTGCCAGCAGCGTAGGGTCGTTTGCGGGGGAAGAGACCCAGTACTTC.

V and J are TRBV7-6 and TRBJ1-2; 9 bases align to TRBD1. CDR3 length: 15 amino acids. Germline V lookup: CDR1 SGHVS, CDR2 FNYEAQ. The V and J ends lost 5 bases and 5 bases, in that order; junction bases with no gene match: 9. CDR3 coding DNA: TGTGCCAGCAGCCTAGGGACAGGGTTTGGGTATGGCTACACCTTC. Protein sequence: CASSLGTGFGYGYTF.

The V and J genes are TRBV4-3 and TRBJ1-2; no reliable D call. Trimming stripped 1 base from V and 2 bases from J, with 11 bases between. This CDR3 spans 15 amino acids. The germline CDR1 and CDR2 sequences are LGHNA and YSLEER. The CDR3 loop is CASSQGELKNYGYTF. The CDR3 DNA reads TGCGCCAGCAGCCAAGGGGAGCTAAAGAACTATGGCTACACCTTC.

The chain joins TRBV7-9 to TRBJ2-5; TRBD2 agrees at 8 bases. CDR1 and CDR2 from the germline V gene are SEHNR and FQNEAQ (reference sequence). This CDR3 has 15 residues. The V gene end was trimmed by 5 bases and the J gene end by 3 bases; junction bases not matched to a gene: 8. This CDR3 reads CASSPPGLGKETQYF. The CDR3 coding sequence is TGTGCCAGCAGCCCGCCGGGACTAGGTAAAGAGACCCAGTACTTC.

This clonotype was counted a few times. This chain joins TRBV4-1 and TRBJ1-2, with a possible D match to TRBD1 (5 bases). This CDR3 region has 15 residues. Germline CDR1 and CDR2: MGHRA and YSYEKL. V lost 4 bases to trimming and J lost 1 base, with 13 bases between them. DNA of the CDR3: TGCGCCAGCAGCCCCCTAACAGGAGTTAACTATGGCTACACCTTC. Amino acids: CASSPLTGVNYGYTF.

This chain uses TRBV19 with TRBJ1-2; 7 nucleotides agree with TRBD1. The J segment lost 5 bases and the V segment lost 6 bases, leaving 12 bases of the junction unmatched. This CDR3 has 15 residues. Germline assignment: CDR1 LNHDA and CDR2 SQIVND (reference sequence). This chain's CDR3 is CASRTSGTDLYGYTF. CDR3 DNA: TGTGCCAGTAGAACATCCGGGACAGACCTTTATGGCTACACCTTC.

The rearrangement links TRBV11-2 to TRBJ2-7, with a tentative D call TRBD1 (6 bases). V lost 3 bases to trimming and J lost 7 bases, with 10 bases between them. The germline V gene has CDR1 SGHAT and CDR2 FQNNGV. The CDR3 has 12 residues. CDR3 loop: CASSFNREEQYF. The CDR3 nucleotides are TGTGCCAGCAGCTTCAACAGGGAGGAGCAGTACTTC.

The rearrangement uses TRBV12-3 or TRBV12-4 and TRBJ1-5; D gene unclear. Trimming cost V 6 bases and J 5 bases, with 20 bases left between them. The CDR3 is 16 amino acids. DNA of the CDR3: TGTGCCAGCAGGGTAGGGTCTCGCCAAGGGCATCAGCCCCAGCATTTT. Translating it yields CASRVGSRQGHQPQHF.

This clonotype came up a few times. This chain joins TRBV2 and TRBJ1-2, with 9 bases fitting TRBD1. The germline V gene encodes CDR1 SNHLY and CDR2 FYNNEI. This CDR3 has 14 residues. V shed 5 bases and J 4 bases; nucleotides not matched to a gene: 5. The CDR3 sequence is CASSITGGGYGYTF. The DNA of the CDR3 is TGTGCCAGCAGTATTACAGGGGGCGGCTATGGCTACACCTTC.

The gene calls are TRBV5-5 and TRBJ1-4; the match to TRBD1 covers 7 bases. The CDR3 is 14 residues long. Per the germline V gene, CDR1 is SGHKS and CDR2 is YYEKEE (reference sequence). The V gene end was trimmed by 2 bases and the J gene end by 6 bases; junction bases not matched to a gene: 4. The CDR3 DNA reads as TGTGCCAGCAGCTTCGACAGGGTTTATGAAAAACTGTTTTTT. The encoded protein is CASSFDRVYEKLFF.

This chain links TRBV12-5 with TRBJ2-4; tentative D call: TRBD2 (7 bases). Germline assignment: CDR1 LGHNT and CDR2 FRNRAP. The CDR3 has 13 amino acids. Trimming removed 3 bases from V and 8 bases from J, with 11 bases in between. The CDR3 coding sequence is TGTGCTAGTGGTTTCGGAGGGGGGGACATTCAGTACTTC. Translated, it gives CASGFGGGDIQYF.

Written as DNA, the CDR3 is TGCAGTGCTAGATTGACAGCTGTCGGGACCGGGGAGCTGTTTTTT. Translating it yields CSARLTAVGTGELFF. The genes are TRBV20-1 and TRBJ2-2; D possibly corresponds to TRBD1 (5 bases). V was pared by 2 bases and J by 5 bases, with 15 bases between. The length of the CDR3 is 15 residues. Germline assignment: CDR1 DFQATT and CDR2 SNEGSKA (reference sequence).

This clonotype was found a few times. The J gene is TRBJ2-5, the V gene TRBV4-2; TRBD2 aligns across 13 bases. The V and J ends lost 0 bases and 10 bases, in that order; junction bases with no gene match: 5. Germline CDR1 LGHNA, CDR2 YNFKEQ. This CDR3 has 15 amino acids. The CDR3 region has the DNA TGTGCCAGCAGCCAAGATAGGACTAGCGGGAGAGGCCAGTACTTC. It specifies CASSQDRTSGRGQYF.

The rearrangement uses TRBV4-1 and TRBJ1-1, with D hard to call. CDR1 MGHRA and CDR2 YSYEKL come from the germline V gene. V lost 1 base to trimming and J lost 0 bases, with 15 bases between them. The CDR3 totals 17 residues. The CDR3, as DNA: TGCGCCAGCAGCCAAGGGCCCGGGCTGGGGATGAACACTGAAGCTTTCTTT. It is translated as CASSQGPGLGMNTEAFF.

The rearrangement links TRBV5-8 to TRBJ2-7; 10 nucleotides agree with TRBD2. This CDR3 contains 16 residues. Germline CDR1 SGHTS, CDR2 YDEGEE. J was trimmed by 2 bases and V by 4 bases; bases with no gene match: 9. CDR3 in amino acids: CASSLGLAEPPYEQYF. The DNA of the CDR3 is TGTGCCAGCAGCCTCGGACTAGCGGAACCCCCCTACGAGCAGTACTTC.

The chain recombines TRBV12-3 or TRBV12-4 with TRBJ1-2; D may be TRBD1 (5 bases). This CDR3 comprises 15 residues. Trimming took 6 bases from V and 7 from J, leaving 21 bases between them. The CDR3 protein is CASSAPNRDSPGYTF. The CDR3 coding sequence is TGTGCCAGCAGCGCACCAAACCGGGACTCCCCTGGCTACACCTTC.

The chain links TRBV3-1 to TRBJ1-1, with TRBD1 matching over 10 bases. V trimming: 5 bases; J trimming: 4 bases; junction bases outside the gene matches: 4. The germline V gene has CDR1 LGHDT and CDR2 YNNKEL (reference sequence). The CDR3 contains 14 residues. CDR3 loop: CASSKRDRGTEAFF. The CDR3 region has the DNA TGTGCCAGCAGCAAACGGGACAGGGGCACTGAAGCTTTCTTT. The full variable domain, in which reference TRBV3-1 and TRBJ1-1 provide the parts outside the CDR3, is DTAVSQTPKYLVTQMGNDKSIKCEQNLGHDTMYWYKQDSKKFLKIMFSYNNKELIINETVPNRFSPKSPDKAHLNLHINSLELGDSAVYFCASSKRDRGTEAFFGQGTRLTVV.

The chain recombines TRBV6-2 or TRBV6-3 with TRBJ1-2; 8 bases match TRBD1. CDR3 length equals 14 residues. With V trimmed by 7 bases and J by 8 bases, 12 bases remained unmatched. Looked up from germline, CDR1 is MNHEY and CDR2 is SVGEGT. Here the CDR3 DNA reads TGTGCCAGCACTACCGGGACAGGCGTCTTCGGCTACACCTTC. It yields the protein CASTTGTGVFGYTF.

V gene TRBV20-1 combines with J gene TRBJ1-5; tentative D call: TRBD1 (5 bases). Looked up from germline, CDR1 is DFQATT and CDR2 is SNEGSKA (reference sequence). V was pared by 6 bases and J by 7 bases, with 16 bases between. This CDR3 region has 13 residues. The CDR3 DNA sequence: TGCAGTGCGGGCGAGGGGATGGGCCAGCCCCAGCATTTT. This gives the protein CSAGEGMGQPQHF.

The chain employs TRBV5-5 and TRBJ1-2, with D unresolved. Germline CDR1 SGHKS, CDR2 YYEKEE (reference sequence). V was shortened by 0 bases and J by 4 bases, with 10 bases between the two germline ends. The CDR3 sequence is 14 residues long. This CDR3 reads CASSLEQSFYGYTF. The CDR3 nucleotides read TGTGCCAGCAGCTTGGAACAGTCTTTCTATGGCTACACCTTC.